This T cell receptor (beta chain) was found in a study of cytomegalovirus exposure and HLA in healthy donors. In germline, CDR1 is SGHNT, CDR2 YYREEE (reference sequence). Trimming took 4 bases from V and 0 from J, leaving 15 bases between them. This CDR3 spans 16 amino acids. A remark on this clone: No antigen is known for it.

Whole-study results and caveats: Earlier results showed most TCR beta V segments being productive about 87% or about 30% of the time. Later analysis identified several of the most significant clusters that appeared linked to common viral pathogens. Available immune exposure information covered CMV serostatus only.

Researchers ran the PCR with 60 Vbeta and 13 Jbeta primers. Some clones are missing from TCRdb's copy, which holds only in-frame ones; the method was immunoSEQ multiplex PCR. In the table there are over 150,000 clones, more than 75% of which are singletons. This receptor was obtained from a man younger than 30 in good health and CMV-seropositive. The rearrangement uses TRBV5-4 and TRBJ2-3; D is perhaps TRBD2 (5 bases). The sample comprised PBMCs. CDR3 DNA sequence: TGTGCCAGCAGCGGACGACGCTCGGGAAGCACAGATACGCAGTATTTT. Translating gives CASSGRRSGSTDTQYF.